This T cell receptor beta chain originates from a study of blood T cell repertoires in COVID-19. The wider study: The United States, Italy and Spain were the sources of the acute and convalescent COVID-19 samples. Sample material is recorded as cDNA or gDNA derived from T cells, B-cell-depleted T cells, or PBMCs.

Per the authors' pipeline: It was from reference gene primer amplification that nucleated cell counts were estimated. TCRdb's table, derived via immunoSEQ multiplex PCR, lists solely in-frame clones and lacks some. That table furnishes V, J and clone size, whereas the DNA furnished D and trimming. Of about 190,000 clones in the sample, 84% are singletons; the top ten hold about 5.1%. The CDR3 sequence is 15 residues long. Germline V lookup: CDR1 SGHRS, CDR2 YFSETQ. Trimming stripped 2 bases from V and 0 bases from J, with 12 bases between. Sequencing was performed on peripheral blood. This receptor was taken from a woman in her seventies with active or convalescent COVID-19. The chain links TRBV5-1 to TRBJ2-7; TRBD1 might be the D (6 bases). The CDR3 loop reads CASSFTGLSSYEQYF. The DNA of the CDR3 is TGCGCCAGCAGCTTTACAGGGCTTAGCTCCTACGAGCAGTACTTC.